These 17 T cell receptor beta chains came from one sample sequenced in a study of blood T cell repertoires in COVID-19. Here immunoSEQ multiplex PCR was the method, and the copy in TCRdb shows in-frame clones only, minus some. In the table there are tens of thousands of clones, roughly 90% of which are singletons. Material: peripheral blood. The receptors derive from a human donor in a cohort sampled during active COVID-19.

This chain uses TRBV2 with TRBJ1-4; D is unresolved. Germline V gene lookup returns CDR1 SNHLY and CDR2 FYNNEI. The CDR3 runs 15 residues. V was cut by 6 bases and J by 0 bases, with 11 bases left in between. In DNA, the CDR3 is TGTGCCAGCAGCCCGACTCGTACAACTAATGAAAAACTGTTTTTT. Its translation: CASSPTRTTNEKLFF.

V and J are TRBV6-5 and TRBJ1-2; tentatively, D is TRBD1 (6 bases). The CDR3 loop spans 15 amino acids. CDR1 is MNHEY, CDR2 SVGAGI, per germline. V was clipped by 0 bases and J by 7 bases, with 15 bases between them. The DNA of the CDR3 is TGTGCCAGCAGTTACTCCCCAGACAGGAGGAGTGGCTACACCTTC. This translates into CASSYSPDRRSGYTF.

V gene TRBV18 combines with J gene TRBJ1-5; TRBD1 matches 8 bases. This CDR3 region has 15 residues. CDR1 is KGHSH, CDR2 LQKENI, per germline. J lost 7 bases, V lost 2 bases, and 7 bases had no gene match. CDR3 sequence: CASSPTQGASQPQHF. DNA of the CDR3: TGTGCCAGCTCACCAACCCAGGGGGCGTCCCAGCCCCAGCATTTT.

The CDR3 region is CASQAGGNYNEQFF. The CDR3 nucleotides are TGTGCCAGTCAAGCGGGGGGGAACTACAATGAGCAGTTCTTC. This rearrangement joins TRBV19 to TRBJ2-1, with 10 positions matching TRBD2. Germline CDR1 LNHDA, CDR2 SQIVND (reference sequence). There are 14 residues in the CDR3. With 8 bases clipped from V and 3 bases from J, the junction kept 4 bases outside the gene matches.

The CDR3, as DNA: TGTGCCAGCAGCTCGGTTCCGGGCAATGAGCAGTTCTTC. It encodes CASSSVPGNEQFF. This chain uses TRBV5-6 with TRBJ2-1, with D unclear. V was shortened by 3 bases and J by 6 bases, with 10 bases between the two germline ends. This CDR3 is built from 13 residues. Germline V gives CDR1 SGHDT, CDR2 YYEEEE. Supplemented by reference TRBV5-6 and TRBJ2-1, the full variable domain reads DAGVTQSPTHLIKTRGQQVTLRCSPKSGHDTVSWYQQALGQGPQFIFQYYEEEERQRGNFPDRFSGHQFPNYSSELNVNALLLGDSALYLCASSSVPGNEQFFGPGTRLTVL.

In its sample, this clone was seen a few times. V and J are TRBV19 and TRBJ1-1; D gene unclear. In germline, CDR1 is LNHDA, CDR2 SQIVND (reference sequence). The V end was cut by 4 bases, the J end by 5 bases, with 5 bases between. CDR3 length: 11 residues. CDR3 nucleotides: TGTGCCAGTAGTACGACTACTGAAGCTTTCTTT. Translation: CASSTTTEAFF.

The chain combines TRBV19 with TRBJ1-6, with 7 bases lining up with TRBD1. Germline CDR1 LNHDA, CDR2 SQIVND (reference sequence). Unmatched junction bases numbered 7, after V lost 9 bases and J lost 11 bases. The CDR3 contains 12 residues. The DNA of the CDR3 is TGTGCCAGCCGACAGGGAGCTGCACCCCTCCACTTT. Protein product: CASRQGAAPLHF.

The CDR3 is CASSLGQGRNEKLFF. CDR3 bases: TGTGCCAGCAGCTTGGGACAGGGAAGAAATGAAAAACTGTTTTTT. The chain carries TRBV9 and TRBJ1-4; TRBD1 agrees at 9 bases. The CDR3 runs to 15 residues. The J segment lost 5 bases and the V segment lost 4 bases, leaving 6 bases of the junction unmatched. The germline V gene encodes CDR1 SGDLS and CDR2 YYNGEE.

The chain recombines TRBV6-5 with TRBJ2-7; D not resolved. The CDR3 runs to 13 residues. Germline V gives CDR1 MNHEY, CDR2 SVGAGI. The V and J ends lost 0 bases and 5 bases respectively, with 8 bases between them. The CDR3 region has the DNA TGTGCCAGCAGTTACTCGAGGAACCACGAGCAGTACTTC. Residues: CASSYSRNHEQYF.

The rearrangement uses TRBV7-6 and TRBJ2-5; 8 positions match TRBD1. CDR3 size: 12 residues. V lost 6 bases to trimming and J lost 3 bases; unmatched junction nucleotides: 0. Germline loops: CDR1 SGHVS, CDR2 FNYEAQ. CDR3 in DNA: TGTGCCAGCAGGGGACAGGAAGAGACCCAGTACTTC. Its protein product is CASRGQEETQYF. Together with reference TRBV7-6 and TRBJ2-5, the CDR3 gives the full variable domain: GAGVSQSPRYKVTKRGQDVALRCDPISGHVSLYWYRQALGQGPEFLTYFNYEAQQDKSGLPNDRFSAERPEGSISTLTIQRTEQRDSAMYRCASRGQEETQYFGPGTRLLVL.

This rearrangement joins TRBV7-8 to TRBJ1-2; the match to TRBD1 covers 11 bases. Germline V gene lookup returns CDR1 SGHVS and CDR2 FQNEAQ. V lost 4 bases, J lost 4 bases, and 2 bases stayed unmatched. CDR3 size: 14 residues. The CDR3: CASSSGQGAYGYTF. CDR3 coding DNA: TGTGCCAGCAGCTCAGGACAGGGGGCCTATGGCTACACCTTC.

This rearrangement joins TRBV5-6 to TRBJ1-5, with D maybe TRBD1 (5 bases). Trimming cost V 0 bases and J 7 bases, with 11 bases left between them. The germline V gene has CDR1 SGHDT and CDR2 YYEEEE. This CDR3 has 14 amino acids. CDR3 region: CASSLEGAGQPQHF. DNA of the CDR3: TGTGCCAGCAGCTTGGAAGGGGCAGGGCAGCCCCAGCATTTT.

DNA for the CDR3: TGTGCCTGGTGGGGGGGCGCGGGGACCGGGGAGCTGTTTTTT. Translating it yields CAWWGGAGTGELFF. The V and J genes are TRBV30 and TRBJ2-2; TRBD2 is a possible D gene (7 bases). This CDR3 is 14 amino acids long. Trimming took off 5 bases at V and 5 bases at J, with 15 bases between the two ends. Germline V CDR1 and CDR2: GTSNPN, SVGIG (reference sequence).

This clone has only one observation. The chain couples TRBV6-5 to TRBJ1-5; 8 bases agree with TRBD1. The CDR3 is 15 amino acids. With 7 bases clipped from V and 6 bases from J, the junction kept 11 bases outside the gene matches. Germline V gives CDR1 MNHEY, CDR2 SVGAGI. This CDR3 is CASNPDRVFIQPQHF. The CDR3 DNA follows: TGTGCCAGCAATCCGGACAGGGTTTTTATTCAGCCCCAGCATTTT.

The V gene is TRBV9, the J gene TRBJ2-7; 11 bases are a match to TRBD1. Trimming at V came to 3 bases and at J to 7 bases, leaving 6 bases not matched to a gene. The CDR3 is 14 amino acids. The germline V gene has CDR1 SGDLS and CDR2 YYNGEE. The CDR3 coding sequence is TGTGCCAGCAGCGCCGGACAGGGGGCGGGTGAGCAGTACTTC. This sequence encodes CASSAGQGAGEQYF.

The chain has TRBV11-3 and TRBJ2-2, with a possible D match to TRBD1 (5 bases). The germline CDR1 and CDR2 sequences are SGHNT and YENEEA. There are 14 residues in the CDR3. Between the trimmed V and J ends, which lost 5 bases and 5 bases, there was a span of 12 bases. In DNA form, the CDR3 reads TGTGCCAGCAGCCCCGAAAGGGGAACCGGGGAGCTGTTTTTT. As protein: CASSPERGTGELFF.

The chain uses TRBV5-1 and TRBJ2-7; D perhaps matches TRBD2 (6 bases). This CDR3 contains 14 residues. V was shortened by 6 bases and J by 4 bases, with 17 bases between the two germline ends. The germline V gene encodes CDR1 SGHRS and CDR2 YFSETQ. The CDR3 nucleotides are TGCGCCAGCAAAAGAGGGCCCGCGGGGTACGAGCAGTACTTC. It yields the protein CASKRGPAGYEQYF.